The rows below give T cell receptor beta chains drawn from one sample of a study of CXCR3-negative and CXCR3-positive naive CD8 T cells. After re-calling the 5' RACE reads, TCRdb lists one entry per CDR3 protein, DNA absent. The table for this sample gives around 34,000 distinct CDR3 sequences. The sequencing input was memory CD8+ T cells from blood. These receptors were collected from a human donor in good health. Some clones in this sample may be carry-over from other donors' samples. Each CDR3 is given with its conserved first and last residue. The size field is filled for only some rows; it gives once, few, many or a size class.

j_call clone_size v_call cdr3_aa
TRBJ2-3 NA TRBV7-9 CASSLNDGTDTQYF
TRBJ1-6 NA TRBV6-2/TRBV6-3 CASTAIDSPLHF
TRBJ2-2 NA TRBV5-1 CASSPPGTGDFPTGELFF
TRBJ2-3 NA TRBV7-9 CASSAGLQVPDTQYF
TRBJ2-3 NA TRBV9 CASSDGTTDTQYF
TRBJ1-6 NA TRBV11-2 CASSDPTSLHF
TRBJ2-7 NA TRBV7-6 CASSPGTAPPGTYEQYF
TRBJ2-7 NA TRBV18 CASSTTGGETPYEQYF
TRBJ2-5 NA TRBV7-6 CASSLALGQQETQYF
TRBJ2-5 NA TRBV27 CASSSLTSGTQYF
TRBJ2-1 NA TRBV19 CASMGGFSSYNEQFF
TRBJ2-2 NA TRBV5-5 CASSFQGVVGSTGELFF
TRBJ2-1 NA TRBV6-4 CASSTLGAPYNEQFF
TRBJ1-4 NA TRBV4-2 CASSQVELWATTNEKLFF
TRBJ1-1 NA TRBV11-2 CASSSPLAAFF
TRBJ2-7 NA TRBV3-1 CASSQGANSYEQYF
TRBJ1-6 NA TRBV28 CASSILGGGNSPLHF
TRBJ2-2 NA TRBV18 CASSPRGSPNTGELFF
TRBJ2-1 NA TRBV29-1 CSGVESSPGNEQFF
TRBJ1-3 NA TRBV27 CASSPFSSGNTIYF
TRBJ1-2 NA TRBV7-9 CASSSLSSAGRAGYTF
TRBJ2-7 NA TRBV13 CASNLAGASSYEQYF
TRBJ1-2 NA TRBV10-1 CASSDGPGHGYTF
TRBJ1-5 NA TRBV28 CASSSGPRLDREDQPQHF
TRBJ2-1 NA TRBV7-2 CASSFFVAGGNEQFF
TRBJ1-2 medium-sized TRBV11-2 CASGPEGVFGYTF
TRBJ2-2 NA TRBV29-1 CSVAGGVVGGELFF
TRBJ2-1 NA TRBV9 CASSVVAMSSYNEQFF
TRBJ2-1 NA TRBV18 CASADGGQGYNEQFF